This note documents a single T cell receptor (beta chain) sequence. The data were obtained in a study of T cells in Graves' hyperthyroidism and ophthalmopathy. Trimming cost V 4 bases and J 3 bases; bases outside gene matches: 15. The CDR3 totals 17 residues. CDR1 and CDR2 from the germline V gene are SGHDT and YYEEEE. Amplified TCR beta CDR3 regions derived from RNA transcripts. The HTBI primer set served for first-round RT-PCR of the TCR CDR3. TCRdb passed the multiplex PCR reads through MiXCR, listing each CDR3 protein once. The repertoire holds roughly 700,000 distinct CDR3 sequences, with 15% to 20% as singletons.

The source material was blood. The V call is TRBV5-6, the J call TRBJ1-2; 7 positions agree with TRBD1. The sequence was collected from a man aged 50 to 59 with Graves' hyperthyroidism. The CDR3 sequence: CASSPNRDSPLDYGYTF. The CDR3 bases are TGTGCCAGCAGCCCAAACCGGGACAGCCCGTTGGACTATGGCTACACCTTC.